The sequence of this T cell receptor beta chain was determined in a study of blood T cell repertoires in COVID-19. For the study at large: T cells, B-cell-depleted T cells, or PBMCs provided the cDNA or gDNA that served as material.

Sequenced by immunoSEQ multiplex PCR; TCRdb stores in-frame clones only, minus some. The sample has about 190,000 clones; around nine tenths are singletons. Material for sequencing was peripheral blood. The receptor was derived from a woman in her thirties or forties who had recovered from COVID-19.

The CDR3 nucleotides are TGTGCCAGCAGCCACCTAGGATTGAGGTCCTACGAGCAGTACTTC. It yields the protein CASSHLGLRSYEQYF. The genes are TRBV7-2 and TRBJ2-7, with D unresolved. Germline V lookup: CDR1 SGHTA, CDR2 FQGNSA. The CDR3 contains 15 residues. V was pared by 5 bases and J by 1 base, with 15 bases between.